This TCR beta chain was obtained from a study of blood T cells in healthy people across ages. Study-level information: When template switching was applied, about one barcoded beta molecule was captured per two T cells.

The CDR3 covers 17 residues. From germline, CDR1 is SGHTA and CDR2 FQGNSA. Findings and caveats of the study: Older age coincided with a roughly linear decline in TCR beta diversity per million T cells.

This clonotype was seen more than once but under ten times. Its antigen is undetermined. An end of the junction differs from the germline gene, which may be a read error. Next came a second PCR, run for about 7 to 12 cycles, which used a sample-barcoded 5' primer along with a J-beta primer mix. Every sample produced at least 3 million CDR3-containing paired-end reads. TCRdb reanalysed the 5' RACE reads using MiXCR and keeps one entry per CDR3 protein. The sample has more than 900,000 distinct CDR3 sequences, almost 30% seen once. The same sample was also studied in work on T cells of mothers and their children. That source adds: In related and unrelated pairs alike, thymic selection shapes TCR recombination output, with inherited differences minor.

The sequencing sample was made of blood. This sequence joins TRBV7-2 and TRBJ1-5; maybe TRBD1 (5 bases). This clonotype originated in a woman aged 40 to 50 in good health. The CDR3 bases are TGTGCCGGCAGCTTAGCGCTGGGCAGGGTGAGCAATCAGCCCCAGCATTTT. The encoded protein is CAGSLALGRVSNQPQHF.